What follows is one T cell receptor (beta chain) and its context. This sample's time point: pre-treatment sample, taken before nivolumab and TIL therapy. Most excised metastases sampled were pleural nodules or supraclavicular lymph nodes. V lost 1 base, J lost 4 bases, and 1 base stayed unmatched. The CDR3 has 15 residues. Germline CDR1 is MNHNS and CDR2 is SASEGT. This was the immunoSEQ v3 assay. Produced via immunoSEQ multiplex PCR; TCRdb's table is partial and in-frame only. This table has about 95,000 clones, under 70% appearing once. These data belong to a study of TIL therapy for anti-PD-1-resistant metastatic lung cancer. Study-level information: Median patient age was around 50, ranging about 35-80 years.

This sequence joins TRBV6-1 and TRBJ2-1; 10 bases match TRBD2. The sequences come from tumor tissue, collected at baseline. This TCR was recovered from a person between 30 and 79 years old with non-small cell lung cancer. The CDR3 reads CASSEGGLAYNEQFF. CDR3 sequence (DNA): TGTGCCAGCAGTGAAGGGGGACTAGCGTACAATGAGCAGTTCTTC.